These T cell receptor beta chains were read from a single sample in a study of cytomegalovirus exposure and HLA in healthy donors. The repertoire was sequenced with immunoSEQ multiplex PCR; TCRdb's copy has only in-frame clones and lacks some. The table records 50,000 to 75,000 clones, about 80% of them present only once. Source material: PBMCs. These receptors all come from a woman in her thirties or forties in good health and CMV-seronegative. The CDR3 runs from the conserved cysteine through the conserved F or W. Fields, in order: J gene, clone size, D gene, V gene, CDR3 protein, CDR3 DNA. A D gene is named only where the DNA matches it firmly. Some rows mark clone size as missing; the rest say once, few, many or name a class of expanded clone.

J gene: TRBJ2-7
clone size: NA
D gene: TRBD1
V gene: TRBV6-1
CDR3 protein: CASSEEGQISYEQYF
CDR3 DNA: TGTGCCAGCAGTGAAGAGGGACAGATCTCCTACGAGCAGTACTTC

J gene: TRBJ2-7
clone size: few
D gene: TRBD2
V gene: TRBV5-6
CDR3 protein: CASSQISGTNYEQYF
CDR3 DNA: TGTGCCAGCAGTCAGATTTCCGGGACTAACTACGAGCAGTACTTC

J gene: TRBJ2-2
clone size: NA
D gene: TRBD2
V gene: TRBV27
CDR3 protein: CASSFTSGRSLAGELFF
CDR3 DNA: TGTGCCAGCAGTTTTACTAGCGGGAGGAGTCTTGCCGGGGAGCTGTTTTTT

J gene: TRBJ2-3
clone size: few
D gene: NA
V gene: TRBV10-2
CDR3 protein: CAIARGKGSDTQYF
CDR3 DNA: TGCGCCATCGCTCGGGGGAAAGGATCAGATACGCAGTATTTT

J gene: TRBJ2-5
clone size: NA
D gene: NA
V gene: TRBV19
CDR3 protein: CASSTHPRVGETQYF
CDR3 DNA: TGTGCCAGTAGTACCCACCCCAGGGTCGGGGAGACCCAGTACTTC

J gene: TRBJ2-5
clone size: once
D gene: TRBD1
V gene: TRBV7-2
CDR3 protein: CASSTRGTGTQETQYF
CDR3 DNA: TGTGCCAGCAGCACCCGGGGGACAGGGACCCAAGAGACCCAGTACTTC

J gene: TRBJ2-7
clone size: NA
D gene: NA
V gene: TRBV18
CDR3 protein: CASSLQGGYEQYF
CDR3 DNA: TGTGCCAGCTCATTACAGGGTGGCTACGAGCAGTACTTC

J gene: TRBJ2-5
clone size: NA
D gene: NA
V gene: TRBV11-3
CDR3 protein: CASSRDNQETQYF
CDR3 DNA: TGTGCCAGCAGCCGGGACAACCAAGAGACCCAGTACTTC

J gene: TRBJ2-1
clone size: NA
D gene: TRBD1
V gene: TRBV5-1
CDR3 protein: CASSTGQGLNEQFF
CDR3 DNA: TGCGCCAGCAGCACGGGACAGGGGCTCAATGAGCAGTTCTTC

J gene: TRBJ2-1
clone size: NA
D gene: TRBD2
V gene: TRBV23-1
CDR3 protein: CASSHSSGRHNEQFF
CDR3 DNA: TGCGCCAGCAGTCATTCTAGCGGGAGACACAATGAGCAGTTCTTC

J gene: TRBJ1-2
clone size: NA
D gene: NA
V gene: TRBV30
CDR3 protein: CALRGDDGYTF
CDR3 DNA: TGTGCCCTACGGGGGGATGATGGCTACACCTTC

J gene: TRBJ1-2
clone size: NA
D gene: NA
V gene: TRBV28
CDR3 protein: CASSLGHYGYTF
CDR3 DNA: TGTGCCAGCAGTTTAGGGCACTATGGCTACACCTTC

J gene: TRBJ2-1
clone size: NA
D gene: TRBD2
V gene: TRBV5-4
CDR3 protein: CASSLVAGAYNEQFF
CDR3 DNA: TGTGCCAGCAGCTTGGTAGCGGGAGCCTACAATGAGCAGTTCTTC

J gene: TRBJ2-7
clone size: NA
D gene: NA
V gene: TRBV10-2
CDR3 protein: CASSSTGRGEQYF
CDR3 DNA: TGCGCCAGCAGTTCCACAGGGAGGGGCGAGCAGTACTTC

J gene: TRBJ1-1
clone size: NA
D gene: NA
V gene: TRBV7-2
CDR3 protein: CASSSQGHTEAFF
CDR3 DNA: TGTGCCAGCAGCTCGCAGGGCCACACTGAAGCTTTCTTT

J gene: TRBJ2-1
clone size: NA
D gene: TRBD2
V gene: TRBV29-1
CDR3 protein: CSVVLPGTSIRHEQFF
CDR3 DNA: TGCAGCGTTGTCCTGCCAGGGACTAGTATCAGGCATGAGCAGTTCTTC

J gene: TRBJ2-5
clone size: NA
D gene: NA
V gene: TRBV27
CDR3 protein: CASSPDTQETQYF
CDR3 DNA: TGTGCCAGCAGTCCGGACACACAAGAGACCCAGTACTTC

J gene: TRBJ1-1
clone size: NA
D gene: NA
V gene: TRBV7-6
CDR3 protein: CASRTPDTEAFF
CDR3 DNA: TGTGCCAGCAGAACCCCGGACACTGAAGCTTTCTTT

J gene: TRBJ1-2
clone size: NA
D gene: NA
V gene: TRBV30
CDR3 protein: CAWSVRGHWNYGYTF
CDR3 DNA: TGTGCCTGGAGTGTACGGGGACACTGGAACTATGGCTACACCTTC

J gene: TRBJ2-1
clone size: NA
D gene: NA
V gene: TRBV7-3
CDR3 protein: CASSFTYDNEQFF
CDR3 DNA: TGTGCCAGCAGCTTTACCTATGACAATGAGCAGTTCTTC